This TCR beta chain was documented in a study of shared clonotypes between healthy human individuals (dated by TCRdb to about 2020). Broadly, across the study: The cohort included three men and two women between 18 and 49 years of age. Per donor, leukapheresis produced somewhere between about 0.85 and 8.9 billion PBMCs. To increase sequencing depth and limit assay-specific biases, TCR repertoire library preparation and sequencing were carried out by different laboratories using diverse techniques. Blood TCR repertoires of about five healthy adults were deeply sequenced to estimate repertoire size and the extent of clonotype sharing between individuals. For each donor, CD4 naive and CD4 memory were each run on three plates, CD8 naive on two plates, and CD8 memory on one plate. What the authors observed across the whole study: Even with the large sequencing depth, rarefaction of the sorted-subset datasets indicated that sequencing was incomplete. Because the study included only a small number of donors, the genetic and exposure-history diversity represented was limited. Clonotypes shared by all four sorted-subset donors showed higher generation probabilities than non-shared clonotypes. Naive subsets generally had larger estimated clonotype richness than memory subsets. Pairwise subsampling led to the expectation that sequencing depth would affect the degree of clonotype sharing among donors. Sampling was restricted to blood, and TCR repertoires in tissues likely differ from the TCR repertoires found in blood. Across a few donors, roughly 5.1% of naive CD4, 3% to 3.5% of naive CD8, roughly 2.2% of memory CD4, and under 0.45% of memory CD8 clonotypes were shared.

The donors were healthy, HIV-negative adults with no recently reported acute infections or vaccinations. Only Caucasian adults living in Nashville, Tennessee, USA were represented among the donors. CD4+ T cells were enriched by magnetic negative selection; naive cells were then positively selected on CD45RA, and the negative fraction formed the memory subset. After blood collection by leukapheresis, PBMCs were isolated using Ficoll-Histopaque density gradient centrifugation and then cryopreserved in the vapor phase of liquid nitrogen. Purity and quantity of every magnetically sorted T cell population were checked by analytical flow cytometry. Genomic DNA was isolated from every sorted fraction and measured by UV absorbance on a Nanodrop 2000c. TCR CDR3 regions were amplified from genomic DNA by multiplex PCR using the deep immunoSEQ assay. Extracted genomic DNA from each cell subset was distributed evenly across all wells of several immunoSEQ 96-well plates, and each plate was treated as a replicate. Each replicate PCR for sorted subsets received around 200 ng genomic DNA, equal to about 30,000 T cell genomes. Purified libraries were measured with a Qubit 3.0 fluorometer, size-checked on a Bioanalyzer 2100, and measured again with the KAPA Library Quantification kit. Each immunoSEQ 96-well plate was sequenced on its own single-read 150-cycle Illumina NextSeq 550 flow cell. The study's own analysis went as follows. Because only junctional sequences without quality scores were contained in the immunoSEQ output, filtering matching that applied to full-length reads could not be performed. Sequences were annotated with PyIR, a Python wrapper for IgBLAST v1.9, and V/J genes and CDR3 were assigned using IMGT germline references. Reads with weak V/J assignments (E-value above 1e-6), missing CDR3, stop codons, out-of-frame junctions, or ambiguous translated residues were removed. V3J clonotypes were defined as sequences sharing an identical inferred V gene, J gene, and CDR3 amino acid sequence. Percentage overlap between repertoires was calculated by dividing the number of shared unique clonotypes by the size of the smaller repertoire. Three approaches were used to assess repertoire richness: RTK rarefaction, the Chao1 estimator, and Recon v2.1 estimates of unobserved clonotypes. Generation probabilities for all TCRbeta clonotypes obtained by the gDNA method from a few donors were computed using OLGA. Sourced from immuneACCESS, this table was stored by TCRdb with only in-frame sequences that have V and J called. A share of the clones is absent; for the studies checked, an unresolved V gene accounts for under half, and the remainder has no known explanation. That table furnishes V, J and clone size, whereas the DNA furnished D and trimming. A total of over a million clones appear in this sample, 95% to 99% of them only once. Together, the top ten hold roughly 0.45% of the sample.

This clone was detected once. This receptor's antigen is unknown. Within one base of it there is no much larger clone, and no base qualities were kept. Additional DNA sequences in this sample encode the identical CDR3. The germline V end is reduced by 2 bases and the J end by 6 bases; junction bases left unmatched: 4. According to the germline V gene, CDR1 reads SGHTA and CDR2 reads FQGNSA. The CDR3, cysteine through phenylalanine, is 14 amino acids long. The sequence is cut down to CDR3 DNA, 42 bases in frame from base 1. The TCR originated in a man aged 25 to 40 in good health. The source material was naive CD4+ T cells sorted from blood. In the paper's terms, the cell subset or site label means: CD45RA+ positively selected. This receptor chain uses TRBV7-2 and TRBJ2-3; the central 8 bases match TRBD1. The CDR3 has the sequence CASSLRQGTDTQYF. The DNA sequence is given as TGTGCCAGCAGCTTAAGACAGGGGACCGATACGCAGTATTTT.